Following are 21 T cell receptor beta chains from one sample sequenced in a study of CD8+ T cells in alopecia areata. RNA was extracted and reverse transcribed into cDNA as the sequencing template. The assay was immunoSEQ multiplex PCR, and TCRdb's table has in-frame clones only and misses some. The table records 120,000 or so clones, 30% to 40% of them present only once. What was sequenced was CD4+ T cells sorted from blood. The receptors originated from a human donor with alopecia areata.

A remark on this clone: Within the sample, other DNA sequences also encode this same CDR3. The chain links TRBV5-1 to TRBJ2-7; D not certain. The CDR3 length is 12 residues. Between the trimmed V and J ends, which lost 4 bases and 2 bases, there was a span of 7 bases. Germline CDR1 reads SGHRS; CDR2 reads YFSETQ. CDR3 nucleotides: TGCGCCAGCAGCCTGGGCACCTACGAGCAGTACTTC. This translates into CASSLGTYEQYF.

This clone came up a few times. V and J are TRBV19 and TRBJ1-3; D not resolved. CDR3 size: 16 residues. The V and J ends lost 7 bases and 0 bases respectively, with 16 bases between them. CDR1 and CDR2 from the germline V gene are LNHDA and SQIVND (reference sequence). This CDR3 reads CASKSQAVFSGNTIYF. DNA for the CDR3: TGTGCCAGTAAATCCCAAGCAGTATTCTCTGGAAACACCATATATTTT.

This chain joins TRBV29-1 and TRBJ2-5; tentatively, D is TRBD1 (6 bases). The V end lost 5 bases, the J end lost 3 bases, and 13 bases lay between the germline ends. CDR1 is SQVTM, CDR2 ANQGSEA, per germline. The CDR3 runs 13 residues. The CDR3 protein is CSVLRAGEETQYF. The CDR3 DNA sequence: TGCAGCGTTCTGAGGGCAGGGGAAGAGACCCAGTACTTC.

A few counts support this clone. The chain employs TRBV18 and TRBJ2-5; D call uncertain. CDR1 and CDR2 (germline): KGHSH, LQKENI. V was pared by 3 bases and J by 5 bases, with 16 bases between. This CDR3 spans 15 amino acids. CDR3 protein: CASSPSTEKSETQYF. CDR3 nucleotide sequence: TGTGCCAGCTCACCCTCAACCGAGAAGAGTGAGACCCAGTACTTC.

V usage is TRBV30 and J usage is TRBJ1-5; D call uncertain. V was cut by 1 base and J by 7 bases, with 8 bases left in between. Germline V gene sequence: CDR1 GTSNPN, CDR2 SVGIG (reference sequence). The CDR3 spans 12 residues. As DNA, the CDR3 is TGTGCCTGGAGTGGGGGAGGGCAGCCCCAGCATTTT. This translates into CAWSGGGQPQHF.

This clone was found a few times. The chain's CDR3 is CASSRGPSVPEKLFF. The DNA for the CDR3 is TGCGCCAGCAGCCGGGGCCCTTCAGTCCCGGAAAAACTGTTTTTT. The chain uses TRBV5-1 and TRBJ1-4; D possibly corresponds to TRBD1 (5 bases). The germline V and J ends were trimmed by 4 bases and 8 bases, with 18 bases remaining between them. This CDR3 spans 15 amino acids. CDR1 SGHRS and CDR2 YFSETQ come from the germline V gene.

This clone was detected a few times. This sequence joins TRBV29-1 and TRBJ2-1; the D gene could be TRBD1 or TRBD2 (6 bases each). The germline gives CDR1 SQVTM, CDR2 ANQGSEA. This CDR3 comprises 16 residues. V lost 0 bases, J lost 0 bases, and 12 bases lay in between. CDR3 nucleotides: TGCAGCGTTGAAGACAGGACAGCGGGCTCCTACAATGAGCAGTTCTTC. As protein: CSVEDRTAGSYNEQFF.

There are a few counts of this clone. CDR3 nucleotides: TGTGCCAGCAGTGAAGGCACCGGCTTCACAGATACGCAGTATTTT. Its protein product is CASSEGTGFTDTQYF. This chain uses TRBV2 with TRBJ2-3; D unresolved. This CDR3 has 15 amino acids. Trimming left V 1 base short and J 2 bases short, with 10 bases between. Germline V gene lookup returns CDR1 SNHLY and CDR2 FYNNEI. Filled out from reference TRBV2 and TRBJ2-3, the complete variable domain reads EPEVTQTPSHQVTQMGQEVILRCVPISNHLYFYWYRQILGQKVEFLVSFYNNEISEKSEIFDDQFSVERPDGSNFTLKIRSTKLEDSAMYFCASSEGTGFTDTQYFGPGTRLTVL.

V is TRBV4-3 and J is TRBJ2-5, with D possibly TRBD2 on 5 matching bases. The CDR3 extends over 16 amino acids. Germline CDR1 and CDR2: LGHNA and YSLEER. V lost 0 bases, J lost 5 bases, and 16 bases lay in between. The CDR3 region is CASSQEGLSPWETQYF. CDR3 nucleotide sequence: TGCGCCAGCAGCCAAGAAGGACTCTCTCCCTGGGAGACCCAGTACTTC.

CDR3 residues: CSVDGAGGVTFQTQYF. As DNA, the CDR3 is TGCAGCGTTGATGGCGCGGGGGGTGTTACGTTCCAGACCCAGTACTTC. The gene calls are TRBV29-1 and TRBJ2-5; 8 bases are a match to TRBD2. In germline, CDR1 is SQVTM, CDR2 ANQGSEA. The CDR3 extends over 16 amino acids. After removal of 3 bases from V and 6 bases from J, the junction contained 15 bases not matched to a gene.

The chain carries TRBV6-6 and TRBJ2-3, with 7 nucleotides matching TRBD2. With V trimmed by 8 bases and J by 7 bases, 9 bases remained unmatched. In germline, CDR1 is MNHNY, CDR2 SVGAGI (reference sequence). This CDR3 region has 13 residues. The CDR3 coding sequence is TGTGCCAGCGGAGCGGGAAACGAAAATACGCAGTATTTT. Its protein is CASGAGNENTQYF.

As DNA, the CDR3 is TGCAGCGTTGACCACCACAGGACAGCGAACTATGGCTACACCTTC. This translates into CSVDHHRTANYGYTF. V is TRBV29-1 and J is TRBJ1-2; D is possibly TRBD1 (6 bases). Trimming pared 3 bases from V and 2 bases from J, leaving 16 bases between. The germline gives CDR1 SQVTM, CDR2 ANQGSEA. CDR3 length: 15 residues.

This clone appeared a few times. The genes are TRBV14 and TRBJ1-2, with D possibly matching TRBD1 (5 bases). The CDR3 loop spans 13 amino acids. Per germline, CDR1 SGHDN and CDR2 FVKESK. V lost 3 bases to trimming and J lost 7 bases, with 12 bases between them. The CDR3 protein is CASSHGQNFGYTF. The CDR3 DNA reads as TGTGCCAGCAGCCACGGACAAAATTTTGGCTACACCTTC.

This sequence joins TRBV5-1 and TRBJ2-2; no reliable D call. V lost 0 bases and J 7 bases, leaving 4 bases between the germline ends. Germline V gene sequence: CDR1 SGHRS, CDR2 YFSETQ. The CDR3 has 12 residues. DNA of the CDR3: TGCGCCAGCAGCTTGGCCGGCGGGGAGCTGTTTTTT. As protein: CASSLAGGELFF.

The J gene is TRBJ1-1, the V gene TRBV20-1, with unresolved D. This CDR3 is 10 amino acids long. The germline gives CDR1 DFQATT, CDR2 SNEGSKA (reference sequence). Trimming removed 3 bases from V and 10 bases from J, with 9 bases in between. The CDR3 sequence is CSASRESAFF. The CDR3 DNA reads as TGCAGTGCTAGCCGGGAGTCAGCTTTCTTT.

The chain couples TRBV2 to TRBJ2-1; 7 bases agree with TRBD2. The CDR3 has 15 amino acids. V was pared by 6 bases and J by 8 bases, with 13 bases of the junction left unmatched. The germline CDR1 and CDR2 sequences are SNHLY and FYNNEI. CDR3 DNA: TGTGCCAGCAGCGGACGGTCTAGCGGTCACCATGAGCAGTTCTTC. Protein: CASSGRSSGHHEQFF.

The V gene is TRBV28, the J gene TRBJ2-1; D is uncertain. The CDR3 contains 14 residues. Germline-derived CDR1 and CDR2 are MDHEN and SYDVKM. Trimming removed 8 bases at V and 1 base at J, with 12 bases between. Written as DNA, the CDR3 is TGTGCCAGCCAGGAGCTGCCGTCCTACAATGAGCAGTTCTTC. Translated, it gives CASQELPSYNEQFF.

This clone was detected only a few times. This rearrangement joins TRBV29-1 to TRBJ2-5; TRBD2 aligns across 7 bases. Per the germline V gene, CDR1 is SQVTM and CDR2 is ANQGSEA. With V trimmed by 4 bases and J by 5 bases, 7 bases remained unmatched. The CDR3 runs to 13 residues. The CDR3 region has the DNA TGCAGCGTTGGGACTAGACTAAGGGAGACCCAGTACTTC. Protein sequence: CSVGTRLRETQYF.

V gene TRBV6-5 combines with J gene TRBJ1-6; no firm D call. The CDR3 consists of 16 residues. From germline, CDR1 is MNHEY and CDR2 SVGAGI. The V end was cut by 0 bases, the J end by 5 bases, with 11 bases between. The CDR3 DNA reads TGTGCCAGCAGTTACTCGGGATTCGGGAATAATTCACCCCTCCACTTT. It codes for CASSYSGFGNNSPLHF.

The rearrangement joins TRBV19 to TRBJ1-5; 8 bases fit TRBD1. Germline-derived CDR1 and CDR2 are LNHDA and SQIVND (reference sequence). J lost 3 bases, V lost 5 bases, and 3 bases had no gene match. This CDR3 comprises 14 residues. The DNA of the CDR3 is TGTGCCAGTAGTGAGACAGGGGCCAATCAGCCCCAGCATTTT. It specifies CASSETGANQPQHF.

The rearrangement uses TRBV14 and TRBJ2-7, with 8 bases matching TRBD1. Germline trimming cut 6 bases from V and 1 base from J; bases unmatched to any gene: 8. Germline-derived CDR1 and CDR2 are SGHDN and FVKESK. The CDR3 covers 15 residues. The CDR3 is CASRSNGQGSYEQYF. As DNA, the CDR3 is TGTGCCAGCAGATCGAACGGACAGGGTTCCTACGAGCAGTACTTC.